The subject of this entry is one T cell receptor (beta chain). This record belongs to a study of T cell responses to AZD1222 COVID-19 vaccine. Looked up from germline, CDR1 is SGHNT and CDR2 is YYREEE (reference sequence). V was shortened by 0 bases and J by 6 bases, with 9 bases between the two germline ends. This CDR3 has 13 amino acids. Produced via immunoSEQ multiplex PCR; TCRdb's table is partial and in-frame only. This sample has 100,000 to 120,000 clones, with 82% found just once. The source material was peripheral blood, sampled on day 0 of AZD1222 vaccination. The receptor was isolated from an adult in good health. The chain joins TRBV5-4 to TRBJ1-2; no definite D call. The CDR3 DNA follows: TGTGCCAGCAGCTTGGGGGCCCAAGATGGCTACACCTTC. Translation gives CASSLGAQDGYTF.